What follows describes a single TCR beta chain. This entry belongs to a study of blood T cell repertoires in COVID-19. Study context: T cells, B-cell-depleted T cells, or PBMCs supplied cDNA or gDNA.

Under the authors' procedure: It was from reference gene primer amplification that nucleated cell counts were estimated. Using immunoSEQ multiplex PCR, the repertoire was profiled, and TCRdb retains in-frame clones only, with some absent. V and J calls and clone size are given by that table; D and trimming were obtained from the DNA. This repertoire shows about 190,000 clones, about 88% found once; its top ten account for 2.5% to 3%. The germline V gene encodes CDR1 LNHNV and CDR2 YYDKDF (reference sequence). The ends lost 0 bases at V and 5 bases at J; junction bases unmatched: 14. The CDR3 length is 18 residues.

This clonotype was sampled from a woman aged 25 to 39 with active or convalescent COVID-19. V and J are TRBV15 and TRBJ1-1; 8 nucleotides agree with TRBD1. Material for sequencing was peripheral blood. The CDR3 region has the DNA TGTGCCACCAGCAGAGATCCCATAGGCAGGGGGCGCCGGACTGAAGCTTTCTTT. Amino acids: CATSRDPIGRGRRTEAFF.